Listed below are T cell receptor beta chains from one sample, sequenced in a study of PD-L1 blockade in urothelial cancer. TCRdb's table, derived via immunoSEQ multiplex PCR, lists solely in-frame clones and lacks some. The sample has tens of thousands of clones; about 90% are singletons. The sample was PBMCs, taken around atezolizumab (anti-PD-L1) treatment. These receptors were collected from a man aged 55 to 70 with urothelial cancer. The CDR3 runs from the conserved cysteine through the conserved F or W. A D gene is named only where the DNA matches it firmly. The listing skips clone size in some rows; elsewhere it reads once, few, many or a size class.

.,TRBV7-2,.,TRBJ1-2,TGTGCCAGCAGCGTTTATGGGGAGGGCTACACCTTC,CASSVYGEGYTF
TRBD1,TRBV7-3,.,TRBJ1-6,TGTGCCAGCAGCCCCGGACAGGGGGGTAATTCACCCCTCCACTTT,CASSPGQGGNSPLHF
TRBD2,TRBV7-2,.,TRBJ2-7,TGTGCCAGCAGCTCCAATCCCGGGACTAGGGCAGGTGAGCAGTACTTC,CASSSNPGTRAGEQYF
.,TRBV6-5,.,TRBJ1-1,TGTGCCAGCAGTTACGACGCCATCGGGGTGGGCACTGAAGCTTTCTTT,CASSYDAIGVGTEAFF
.,TRBV5-8,.,TRBJ1-2,TGTGCCAGCAGCCCGTGGGGGGGCAATGGCTACACCTTC,CASSPWGGNGYTF
TRBD2,TRBV11-3,once,TRBJ2-1,TGTGCCAGCAGCTTAGTCGGGACTAGCGGGGGGGAGACTAATGAGCAGTTCTTC,CASSLVGTSGGETNEQFF
TRBD2,TRBV7-3,.,TRBJ2-5,TGTGCCAGCAGCTTGGTCGGGGGGGAGGAGACCCAGTACTTC,CASSLVGGEETQYF
.,TRBV10-1,.,TRBJ1-1,TGCGCCAGCAGTGAGTCCCTGTGGGCCCAGGAAACCGCTTTCTTT,CASSESLWAQETAFF
.,TRBV29-1,.,TRBJ2-6,TGCAGCGCTGTCCTCGTCTCTGGGGCCAACGTCCTGACTTTC,CSAVLVSGANVLTF
.,TRBV28,.,TRBJ1-2,TGTGCCAGCAGTTTCAACAGGGTAGCCAACTATGGCTACACCTTC,CASSFNRVANYGYTF
TRBD1,TRBV2,.,TRBJ2-2,TGTGCCAGCAGGGAGGGACAGGGGTTTACCGGGGAGCTGTTTTTT,CASREGQGFTGELFF
TRBD2,TRBV5-1,.,TRBJ2-1,TGCGCCAGCAGCTTAAAGGGACTAGGCGGGACTAGCGGGATTAAAGCCAATGAGCAGTTCTTC,CASSLKGLGGTSGIKANEQFF
.,TRBV7-2,.,TRBJ2-1,TGTGCCAGCAGCTACCCACAGCCATACAATGAGCAGTTCTTC,CASSYPQPYNEQFF
.,TRBV10-2,.,TRBJ2-6,TGCGCCAGCAGTGTTCCCGGGACTGGGGCCAACGTCCTGACTTTC,CASSVPGTGANVLTF
TRBD2,TRBV6-5,.,TRBJ2-6,TGTGCCAGCAGTTTTGCGGGAGCCGGGGCCAACGTCCTGACTTTC,CASSFAGAGANVLTF
TRBD2,TRBV30,.,TRBJ2-3,TGTGCCTGGGGTTCCGGGACTAGCTCCTTTAGCACAGATACGCAGTATTTT,CAWGSGTSSFSTDTQYF
.,TRBV7-8,.,TRBJ2-1,TGTGCCAGCAGCTTACTTAGTGAGCAGTTCTTC,CASSLLSEQFF
.,TRBV5-6,.,TRBJ2-1,TGTGCCAGCAGCCCCGAAGTAGCAGCCTACAATGAGCAGTTCTTC,CASSPEVAAYNEQFF
TRBD2,TRBV4-2,.,TRBJ2-2,TGTGCCAGCAGCCCATATTTACTAGCGGGAGCGTCTAACACCGGGGAGCTGTTTTTT,CASSPYLLAGASNTGELFF
TRBD1,TRBV14,.,TRBJ1-1,TGTGCCAGCAGCCAAGATTTAGGACAGGGGGCAGCTTTCTTT,CASSQDLGQGAAFF
TRBD1,TRBV7-7,.,TRBJ1-1,TGTGCCAGCAGCAAGGGACAGGGCACTGAAGCTTTCTTT,CASSKGQGTEAFF
TRBD1,TRBV7-8,.,TRBJ1-3,TGTGCCAGCAGCTTAGGAGTACAGGGGGTCTCAGACACCATATATTTT,CASSLGVQGVSDTIYF
.,TRBV6-1,.,TRBJ2-2,TGTGCCAGCAGACCCCAGGGTACCGGGGAGCTGTTTTTT,CASRPQGTGELFF
TRBD1,TRBV25-1,.,TRBJ1-3,TGTGCCAGCCAAGATGACAGGGTAGTAAGTGGGCCTGGAAACACCATATATTTT,CASQDDRVVSGPGNTIYF
.,TRBV10-1,.,TRBJ2-3,TGCGCCAGCAGTGACGGCTCCATCGGGGATACGCAGTATTTT,CASSDGSIGDTQYF
TRBD1,TRBV7-2,.,TRBJ1-2,TGTGCCAGCAGCCTAAGACAGGGGGCAGACTATGGCTACACCTTC,CASSLRQGADYGYTF
.,TRBV29-1,.,TRBJ2-7,TGCAGCGTTGAAGGACAGCCCCCATTCTACGAGCAGTACTTC,CSVEGQPPFYEQYF
.,TRBV7-2,.,TRBJ2-1,TGTGCCAGCAGCTTATTAGAAGCATCCTACAATGAGCAGTTCTTC,CASSLLEASYNEQFF
TRBD2,TRBV9,.,TRBJ2-4,TGTGCCAGCAGCGCGACTAGCGGAAACGGTGGCATTCAGTACTTC,CASSATSGNGGIQYF
.,TRBV6-6,few,TRBJ2-3,TGTGCCAGCAGTTACTCGTTTACAGGGACCGATACGCAGTATTTT,CASSYSFTGTDTQYF
.,TRBV7-9,.,TRBJ1-4,TGTGCCAGCAGCTTAGACAGGCTCGTTAATGAAAAACTGTTTTTT,CASSLDRLVNEKLFF
.,TRBV19,.,TRBJ1-2,TGTGCCAGTAATACGCAGAACCTCTATGGCTACACCTTC,CASNTQNLYGYTF
TRBD1,TRBV19,.,TRBJ1-3,TGTGCCAGTAGTATATCCGTGACAGGGCCCGGAAACACCATATATTTT,CASSISVTGPGNTIYF
.,TRBV21-1,.,TRBJ2-7,TGTGCCAGCAGCAAAGAGCCCCCTGTTGATAGCGGGAGTTCCTACGAGCAGTACTTC,CASSKEPPVDSGSSYEQYF
TRBD2,TRBV18,.,TRBJ2-3,TGTGCCAGCTCACCACCCGGGAGGGACGGTACGCAGTATTTT,CASSPPGRDGTQYF
TRBD2,TRBV28,.,TRBJ2-7,TGTGCCAGCCCCCCGCCCAGCGGGGGCTATGCTAGCTCCTACGAGCAGTACTTC,CASPPPSGGYASSYEQYF
.,TRBV5-1,.,TRBJ2-7,TGCGCCAGCAGCAGCGGACAGCGATACGAGCAGTACTTC,CASSSGQRYEQYF
TRBD1,TRBV11-2,.,TRBJ1-1,TGTGCCAGCAGCTTTACAGGGGGTAAAGCTTTCTTT,CASSFTGGKAFF
TRBD2,TRBV6-5,.,TRBJ2-1,TGTGCCAGCAGTCCGGGACTAGAAGACAATGAGCAGTTCTTC,CASSPGLEDNEQFF
TRBD1,TRBV4-1,.,TRBJ2-7,TGCGCCAGCAGCCAAAGGGGACAGGGGTCCCACGAGCAGTACTTC,CASSQRGQGSHEQYF
.,TRBV30,.,TRBJ1-5,TGTGCCTGGTCCCGCCGGGGAGATAGCAATCAGCCCCAGCATTTT,CAWSRRGDSNQPQHF
.,TRBV29-1,.,TRBJ2-1,TGCAGCGTATGGCAGGGGGGTGAGCAGTTCTTC,CSVWQGGEQFF
TRBD1,TRBV9,.,TRBJ2-1,TGTGCCAGCAGCGGACAGGGCTACAATGAGCAGTTCTTC,CASSGQGYNEQFF
TRBD2,TRBV27,.,TRBJ2-2,TGTGCCAGCAGTTTTCGACTAGCGGCGAACACCGGGGAGCTGTTTTTT,CASSFRLAANTGELFF
TRBD2,TRBV4-3,.,TRBJ2-7,TGCGCCAGCAGCCAAGATTGTCAGGTGGGACTAGCGGGGGGCCGGGCTCCCTACGAGCAGTACTTC,CASSQDCQVGLAGGRAPYEQYF
.,TRBV2,.,TRBJ2-1,TGTGCCAGCAGTGACCGGGGTGGTGAGCAGTTCTTC,CASSDRGGEQFF
.,TRBV19,.,TRBJ1-6,TGTGCCAGTAGTATGGTCCAGGGTCGTAATTCACCCCTCCACTTT,CASSMVQGRNSPLHF
.,TRBV15,.,TRBJ1-2,TGTGCCACCAGCGGCTCAGGGTATGGCTACACCTTC,CATSGSGYGYTF
.,TRBV28,.,TRBJ1-2,TGTGCCAGCAGTCCTCGACAAGAGAACTATGGCTACACCTTC,CASSPRQENYGYTF
.,TRBV9,few,TRBJ2-7,TGTGCCAGCAGCGAGGGGACAGCCGGGGGCGAGCAGTACTTC,CASSEGTAGGEQYF
.,TRBV7-2,.,TRBJ2-2,TGTGCCAGCAGCGTTTCGGGACAACACACCGGGGAGCTGTTTTTT,CASSVSGQHTGELFF
.,TRBV7-2,.,TRBJ2-1,TGTGCCAGCAGCTTCGGGACTGCCGCTGAGCAGTTCTTC,CASSFGTAAEQFF
TRBD1,TRBV6-5,.,TRBJ2-7,TGTGCCAGCCGACCGACCGGGACAGCCTCCTACGAGCAGTACTTC,CASRPTGTASYEQYF